The source of this T cell receptor (beta chain) is a study of blood T cell repertoires in COVID-19. For the study at large: Samples came from the United States, Italy and Spain, spanning acute and convalescent COVID-19. Sources were T cells, B-cell-depleted T cells, or PBMCs; the material itself was cDNA or gDNA.

In the original analysis: Reference gene primer amplification gave estimated nucleated cell counts. TCRdb keeps only in-frame clones here, not all; method: immunoSEQ multiplex PCR. Clonal size and the V and J genes are those of that table, whereas D and trimming came from the DNA. Of around 20,000 clones listed, roughly 92% are singletons. This sequence originates from a human donor in a cohort sampled during active COVID-19. The sample comprised peripheral blood.

The chain's CDR3 is CSVEWDTDSNQPQHF. The CDR3 bases are TGCAGCGTTGAATGGGACACCGATAGCAATCAGCCCCAGCATTTT. The chain joins TRBV29-1 to TRBJ1-5; TRBD1 might be the D (6 bases). The ends were cut back, 2 bases at V and 0 bases at J, with 11 bases in the middle. The CDR3 totals 15 residues. Looked up from germline, CDR1 is SQVTM and CDR2 is ANQGSEA. The full variable domain, its missing parts supplied by reference TRBV29-1 and TRBJ1-5, is SAVISQKPSRDICQRGTSLTIQCQVDSQVTMMFWYRQQPGQSLTLIATANQGSEATYESGFVIDKFPISRPNLTFSTLTVSNMSPEDSSIYLCSVEWDTDSNQPQHFGDGTRLSIL.